The next 14 T cell receptor beta chains were all read from a single sample in a study of shared clonotypes between healthy human individuals (dated by TCRdb to 2020 to 2021). Library prep was done by the immunoSEQ multiplex PCR assay. TCRdb's version of the immuneACCESS table is confined to in-frame rearrangements and falls short of the full clone set. An unresolved V gene accounts for under half of the shortfall where checked; the remainder is of unknown origin. The sample data list approximately 1,500,000 clones, and 95% to 99% of these were observed just once. Jointly, the top ten make up approximately 0.44% of the sample. The specimen was naive CD4+ T cells sorted from blood. In light of the paper, this sample's cell subset or site label describes: CD45RA+ positively selected. These receptors all come from a man aged 25-40 years in good health.

This clone has a single count. This chain links TRBV6-1 with TRBJ1-4; D perhaps matches TRBD1 (6 bases). The V and J ends lost 1 base and 2 bases respectively, with 8 bases between them. This CDR3 spans 15 amino acids. Germline CDR1 MNHNS, CDR2 SASEGT. This CDR3 is CASSEVGATNEKLFF. CDR3 DNA: TGTGCCAGCAGTGAAGTGGGGGCGACTAATGAAAAACTGTTTTTT.

The rearrangement joins TRBV28 to TRBJ2-7, with no clear D. From germline, CDR1 is MDHEN and CDR2 SYDVKM. Trimming removed 4 bases at V and 0 bases at J, with 13 bases between. The CDR3 is made up of 15 amino acids. The CDR3 loop is CASSWAGASSYEQYF. Written as DNA, the CDR3 is TGTGCCAGCAGTTGGGCCGGAGCTAGCTCCTACGAGCAGTACTTC.

V is TRBV5-4 and J is TRBJ2-1, with TRBD2 as a possible D gene (5 bases). Germline-derived CDR1 and CDR2 are SGHNT and YYREEE (reference sequence). With 2 bases removed from V and 7 bases from J, the gap between germline ends came to 16 bases. This CDR3 has 15 amino acids. The CDR3 region is CASSLRTGMVNEQFF. CDR3 in DNA: TGTGCCAGCAGCTTAAGGACTGGTATGGTAAATGAGCAGTTCTTC.

This chain connects TRBV6-6 to TRBJ1-2; 9 bases agree with TRBD1. In germline, CDR1 is MNHNY, CDR2 SVGAGI (reference sequence). V trimming: 6 bases; J trimming: 1 base; junction bases outside the gene matches: 3. The CDR3 consists of 14 residues. The CDR3 DNA sequence: TGTGCCAGCAGCCGGACAGGGGTTAACTATGGCTACACCTTC. Translated: CASSRTGVNYGYTF.

Details on this clone: The same CDR3 can be traced to other DNA sequences in this sample. The rearrangement links TRBV2 to TRBJ1-2; no reliable D call. The CDR3 contains 13 residues. The germline gives CDR1 SNHLY, CDR2 FYNNEI. With 1 base removed from V and 2 bases from J, the gap between germline ends came to 5 bases. CDR3 sequence reads: CASSEGRNYGYTF. CDR3 nucleotide sequence: TGTGCCAGCAGTGAAGGGAGGAACTATGGCTACACCTTC.

The chain uses TRBV5-1 and TRBJ1-1; weak D call: TRBD1 (6 bases). CDR1 and CDR2 (germline): SGHRS, YFSETQ. The CDR3 consists of 15 residues. The V and J ends lost 1 base and 8 bases respectively, with 18 bases between them. The CDR3 nucleotides are TGCGCCAGCAGCTTGTTGGAACCCGGGACACAAGAAGCTTTCTTT. Its protein is CASSLLEPGTQEAFF. Using reference TRBV5-1 and TRBJ1-1 for the parts outside the CDR3, the full variable domain is KAGVTQTPRYLIKTRGQQVTLSCSPISGHRSVSWYQQTPGQGLQFLFEYFSETQRNKGNFPGRFSGRQFSNSRSEMNVSTLELGDSALYLCASSLLEPGTQEAFFGQGTRLTVV.

The chain combines TRBV18 with TRBJ1-3; weak D call: TRBD1 (5 bases). Per the germline V gene, CDR1 is KGHSH and CDR2 is LQKENI. This CDR3 is 16 amino acids long. V lost 3 bases to trimming and J lost 3 bases, with 15 bases between them. CDR3 sequence reads: CASSPLGTKGGNTIYF. CDR3 bases: TGTGCCAGCTCACCTCTCGGGACCAAGGGTGGAAACACCATATATTTT. Complete variable domain (other parts from reference TRBV18 and TRBJ1-3): NAGVMQNPRHLVRRRGQEARLRCSPMKGHSHVYWYRQLPEEGLKFMVYLQKENIIDESGMPKERFSAEFPKEGPSILRIQQVVRGDSAAYFCASSPLGTKGGNTIYFGEGSWLTVV.

V usage is TRBV19 and J usage is TRBJ2-1; 9 bases match TRBD2. Trimming cost V 6 bases and J 3 bases; bases outside gene matches: 3. CDR3 size: 14 residues. Germline V gene lookup returns CDR1 LNHDA and CDR2 SQIVND (reference sequence). CDR3 DNA: TGTGCCAGTAGCTATAGCGGGAGCTACAATGAGCAGTTCTTC. This translates into CASSYSGSYNEQFF.

This clone was seen just once. The chain links TRBV27 to TRBJ1-5, with D possibly being TRBD1 (6 bases). The CDR3 spans 19 residues. Between the trimmed V and J ends, which lost 3 bases and 0 bases, there was a span of 21 bases. Germline V gene data show CDR1 as MNHEY and CDR2 as SMNVEV (reference sequence). The CDR3 spells CASSFLPVTGPNSNQPQHF. The CDR3 nucleotides read TGTGCCAGCAGTTTCTTGCCCGTGACAGGACCGAATAGCAATCAGCCCCAGCATTTT.

The chain joins TRBV6-1 to TRBJ2-2; 10 positions agree with TRBD1. With 11 bases clipped from V and 6 bases from J, the junction kept 9 bases outside the gene matches. CDR1 and CDR2 (germline): MNHNS, SASEGT. The CDR3 consists of 14 residues. The CDR3 sequence: CASRQGASAGELFF. The CDR3 DNA follows: TGTGCCTCAAGACAGGGGGCGTCCGCCGGGGAGCTGTTTTTT.

This chain joins TRBV7-3 and TRBJ2-1; 7 bases align to TRBD1. J lost 5 bases, V lost 4 bases, and 8 bases had no gene match. Germline-derived CDR1 and CDR2 are SGHTA and FQGTGA. This CDR3 is built from 15 residues. The CDR3 protein is CASSYQTGRDNEQFF. In nucleotides, the CDR3 is TGTGCCAGCAGCTATCAGACAGGGCGAGACAATGAGCAGTTCTTC.

This clone was counted once. The V and J genes are TRBV19 and TRBJ2-2, with 7 bases that match TRBD1. Unmatched junction bases numbered 5, after V lost 6 bases and J lost 4 bases. Germline V lookup: CDR1 LNHDA, CDR2 SQIVND (reference sequence). The CDR3 runs to 14 residues. The CDR3 nucleotides are TGTGCCAGTAGACAGGACAGGAGCACCGGGGAGCTGTTTTTT. Encoded protein: CASRQDRSTGELFF.

As to this clone: Other DNA sequences within the sample encode an identical CDR3. The chain links TRBV27 to TRBJ2-7; 10 nucleotides line up with TRBD1. Germline CDR1 and CDR2: MNHEY and SMNVEV (reference sequence). With V trimmed by 3 bases and J by 3 bases, 2 bases remained unmatched. The CDR3 sequence is 14 residues long. As DNA, the CDR3 is TGTGCCAGCAGTTTGACAGGGGGCAGCTACGAGCAGTACTTC. Its protein product is CASSLTGGSYEQYF.

The gene calls are TRBV9 and TRBJ1-2; D remains ambiguous. V was clipped by 0 bases and J by 7 bases, with 10 bases between them. This CDR3 region has 13 residues. CDR1 is SGDLS and CDR2 is YYNGEE in the germline V gene. CDR3 sequence (DNA): TGTGCCAGCAGCGTAGCTCAGAGGGCTGGCTACACCTTC. Its translation is CASSVAQRAGYTF.